This T cell receptor beta chain was sequenced in a study of T cells after yellow fever vaccination. Looking at the study overall: With SMART-Seq v4 Ultra Low Input, the fractions containing low cell numbers were prepared. General study points: Reappearance after the booster was seen for most primary-vaccination clones, at more than 95% CD4 and roughly 90% CD8.

A process of 5'RACE template switching, which added a universal primer site and UMIs, was used to make TCR cDNA. A single record per CDR3 protein comes from TCRdb applying MiXCR to the 5' RACE reads. Found here are 96,000 or so distinct CDR3 sequences, roughly 10% of them singletons; the top ten hold around a sixth. The V and J ends lost 1 base and 3 bases, in that order; junction bases with no gene match: 2. This CDR3 is built from 14 residues. Germline-derived CDR1 and CDR2 are LGHNA and YSLEER. The sequence came from a man between 18 and 35 years old who received the YFV17D yellow fever vaccine. The starting material was CD8+ T cells not binding an NS4B(214-222) dextramer, sorted from PBMCs, obtained less than 16 days after the first yellow fever vaccination. This chain joins TRBV4-3 and TRBJ2-5; 7 bases are a match to TRBD2. The DNA for the CDR3 is TGCGCCAGCAGCCAAGGTGGGGGGGAAGAGACCCAGTACTTC. This codes for CASSQGGGEETQYF.